These 3 T cell receptor beta chains were all obtained from the same sample, sequenced in a study of T-cell reconstitution after alpha-beta-depleted transplantation in children. As it was prepared, the TCRbeta library received unique molecular identifiers. From the PCR reads, TCRdb called clonotypes with MiXCR, one entry per CDR3 protein. Among around 200,000 distinct CDR3 sequences, around 6.8% were seen once, and the ten largest hold 3% to 3.5%. The sample in question was PBMCs from the stem cell graft donor, obtained from the stem cell graft. The source is a human donor who donated a stem cell graft to a child with Wiskott-Aldrich syndrome.

The chain links TRBV5-1 to TRBJ1-5; 9 bases map to TRBD1. The CDR3 has 17 amino acids. V lost 3 bases to trimming and J lost 4 bases; unmatched junction nucleotides: 11. Germline lookup yields CDR1 SGHRS and CDR2 YFSETQ. The CDR3 DNA sequence: TGCGCCAGCAGCTCCCGGGGACAGGGTCTAAGAAATCAGCCCCAGCATTTT. It encodes CASSSRGQGLRNQPQHF.

This clonotype has ten or more counts. This chain joins TRBV20-1 and TRBJ2-7; D is unclear. Germline V gene lookup returns CDR1 DFQATT and CDR2 SNEGSKA (reference sequence). V was trimmed by 3 bases and J by 3 bases, leaving 12 bases between them. The CDR3 runs 13 residues. CDR3 loop: CSARGSGIYEQYF. The CDR3 DNA reads as TGCAGTGCTAGGGGGTCTGGAATCTACGAGCAGTACTTC.

This clonotype was found a few times. This chain joins TRBV5-5 and TRBJ1-2, with unresolved D. From germline, CDR1 is SGHKS and CDR2 YYEKEE (reference sequence). With 0 bases removed from V and 4 bases from J, the gap between germline ends came to 13 bases. The CDR3 runs 15 residues. In nucleotides, the CDR3 is TGTGCCAGCAGCTTGGCCGGCGACAACCTCTATGGCTACACCTTC. Residues: CASSLAGDNLYGYTF.